These 13 T cell receptor beta chains share one sample of origin, sequenced in a study of shared clonotypes between healthy human individuals (dated by TCRdb to about 2020). The library was produced with the immunoSEQ multiplex PCR assay. TCRdb provides this immuneACCESS table in a form limited to in-frame rearrangements. Some clones are lacking; in checked studies, under half of them reflect an unresolved V gene, and why the rest are absent is not known. The sample table shows roughly 450,000 clones, and less than 85% are seen once. The ten biggest clones cover 13% of the sample. The sample consisted of PBMCs. The receptor source for this set is a woman in her forties in good health. Some clones in this sample may be carry-over from other donors' samples.

J is TRBJ1-2 and V is TRBV5-1, with a possible D match to TRBD1 (5 bases). This CDR3 has 14 residues. The germline V and J ends were trimmed by 4 bases and 2 bases, with 12 bases remaining between them. Germline CDR1 is SGHRS and CDR2 is YFSETQ. CDR3 nucleotides: TGCGCCAGCAGCCCCGGGGCGGCCAACTATGGCTACACCTTC. This codes for CASSPGAANYGYTF.

The chain uses TRBV5-6 and TRBJ2-3; D is possibly TRBD2 (5 bases). Germline V gene lookup returns CDR1 SGHDT and CDR2 YYEEEE. Trimming left V 1 base short and J 0 bases short, with 9 bases between. CDR3 length: 15 residues. CDR3 in DNA: TGTGCCAGCAGCTTGCGGACTGGGAGCACAGATACGCAGTATTTT. This sequence encodes CASSLRTGSTDTQYF.

This chain connects TRBV6-1 to TRBJ1-1; D is ambiguous. The CDR3 totals 13 residues. V lost 4 bases and J lost 2, with 8 bases in between. From germline, CDR1 is MNHNS and CDR2 SASEGT. CDR3 nucleotide sequence: TGTGCCAGCAGTGCCCAGGTTAACACTGAAGCTTTCTTT. As protein: CASSAQVNTEAFF.

The count of this clone is one. This rearrangement joins TRBV15 to TRBJ2-7; D perhaps matches TRBD1 (5 bases). Germline V gene data show CDR1 as LNHNV and CDR2 as YYDKDF (reference sequence). The CDR3 has 15 amino acids. The germline V and J ends were trimmed by 0 bases and 2 bases, with 11 bases remaining between them. The CDR3 is CATSRDSQATYEQYF. The CDR3, as DNA: TGTGCCACCAGCAGAGATTCACAGGCCACCTACGAGCAGTACTTC.

This clone was counted only a few times. This same CDR3 is encoded by further DNA sequences in the sample. The CDR3 nucleotides are TGCGCCAGCAGCTTGACAGGGGGCTACGAGCAGTACTTC. Translation: CASSLTGGYEQYF. The V and J genes are TRBV5-1 and TRBJ2-7, with 8 nucleotides matching TRBD1. Looked up from germline, CDR1 is SGHRS and CDR2 is YFSETQ. The CDR3 contains 13 residues. V lost 1 base to trimming and J lost 3 bases; unmatched junction nucleotides: 0.

As regards this clone: Other DNA sequences in this specimen translate into the identical CDR3. The chain joins TRBV7-9 to TRBJ2-7; D ambiguous. Germline values: CDR1 SEHNR, CDR2 FQNEAQ (reference sequence). The CDR3 is 13 amino acids. Trimming shortened V by 5 bases and J by 3 bases, and 11 bases separated the two germline ends. The CDR3 region is CASSPPGYYEQYF. In nucleotides, the CDR3 is TGTGCCAGCAGCCCTCCCGGCTACTACGAGCAGTACTTC.

This clone came up many times. Other nucleotide sequences in the sample specify the same CDR3. This rearrangement joins TRBV7-3 to TRBJ2-2; 7 nucleotides match TRBD2. With V trimmed by 1 base and J by 1 base, 3 bases remained unmatched. Germline CDR1 SGHTA, CDR2 FQGTGA. The CDR3 extends over 16 amino acids. CDR3 bases: TGTGCCAGCAGCTTAAGGGGCGGGAGGAACACCGGGGAGCTGTTTTTT. Translated: CASSLRGGRNTGELFF.

The rearrangement links TRBV18 to TRBJ1-2; D call uncertain. This CDR3 region has 13 residues. Germline V gene sequence: CDR1 KGHSH, CDR2 LQKENI. The ends were cut back, 3 bases at V and 2 bases at J, with 7 bases in the middle. The CDR3 reads CASSPEENYGYTF. CDR3 bases: TGTGCCAGCTCACCGGAAGAAAACTATGGCTACACCTTC.

This clone was recorded once. The chain joins TRBV7-2 to TRBJ2-1, with a weak D call TRBD2 (6 bases). CDR3 size: 16 residues. Trimming shortened V by 1 base and J by 3 bases, and 13 bases separated the two germline ends. Germline V gene sequence: CDR1 SGHTA, CDR2 FQGNSA. The CDR3 spells CASSLVGTLRYNEQFF. The CDR3 nucleotides are TGTGCCAGCAGCTTAGTCGGGACTCTACGCTACAATGAGCAGTTCTTC. The variable domain in full, with the rest retrieved from reference TRBV7-2 and TRBJ2-1, is GAGVSQSPSNKVTEKGKDVELRCDPISGHTALYWYRQSLGQGLEFLIYFQGNSAPDKSGLPSDRFSAERTGGSVSTLTIQRTQQEDSAVYLCASSLVGTLRYNEQFFGPGTRLTVL.

This clone was seen a few times. The V and J genes are TRBV5-4 and TRBJ2-6; 7 bases line up with TRBD1. V dropped 4 bases and J dropped 0; count of bases not matched to a gene: 7. Germline V CDR1 and CDR2: SGHNT, YYREEE (reference sequence). The CDR3 consists of 17 residues. CDR3 DNA: TGTGCCAGCAGCCCCACAGGGGATGGCTCTGGGGCCAACGTCCTGACTTTC. Its protein is CASSPTGDGSGANVLTF. Supplemented by reference TRBV5-4 and TRBJ2-6, the full variable domain reads ETGVTQSPTHLIKTRGQQVTLRCSSQSGHNTVSWYQQALGQGPQFIFQYYREEENGRGNFPPRFSGLQFPNYSSELNVNALELDDSALYLCASSPTGDGSGANVLTFGAGSRLTVL.

This clone was seen a handful of times. The chain carries TRBV19 and TRBJ1-2; maybe TRBD1 (6 bases). V was shortened by 5 bases and J by 7 bases, with 23 bases between the two germline ends. This CDR3 is built from 16 residues. Germline-derived CDR1 and CDR2 are LNHDA and SQIVND (reference sequence). The CDR3, as DNA: TGTGCCAGTAGTCCCCACACGGGGGGGGCTAGCGGTGGCTACACCTTC. As protein: CASSPHTGGASGGYTF.

The chain links TRBV6-6 to TRBJ2-4; 7 bases match TRBD1. The CDR3 length is 15 residues. Germline CDR1 reads MNHNY; CDR2 reads SVGAGI (reference sequence). With 4 bases clipped from V and 1 base from J, the junction kept 4 bases outside the gene matches. CDR3 loop: CASSSVQGAKNIQYF. Here the CDR3 DNA reads TGTGCCAGCAGTTCTGTACAGGGGGCCAAAAACATTCAGTACTTC.

V is TRBV2 and J is TRBJ1-2; no clear D. CDR3 length: 13 residues. Trimming stripped 7 bases from V and 2 bases from J, with 11 bases between. Germline-derived CDR1 and CDR2 are SNHLY and FYNNEI. CDR3 DNA: TGTGCCAGCACGTCAAGCGCAAACTATGGCTACACCTTC. This encodes CASTSSANYGYTF.